This T cell receptor (beta chain) is from a study of blood T cell repertoires in COVID-19. Study summary: In each case, the material was cDNA or gDNA derived from T cells, B-cell-depleted T cells, or PBMCs.

Measured with immunoSEQ multiplex PCR; TCRdb has only the in-frame clones, and not every one. Of about 180,000 clones detected, roughly 85% appear once; the ten largest clones hold approximately 9.4%. The CDR3 consists of 14 residues. V lost 3 bases and J lost 4, with 12 bases in between. Germline CDR1 is MGHRA and CDR2 is YSYEKL. Cohorts were assigned according to the clinical history that participants reported. The source is a woman between 18 and 29 years old who had recovered from COVID-19. The specimen was PBMCs or T cells enriched from blood (not recorded which). The V gene is TRBV4-1, the J gene TRBJ1-1; perhaps TRBD1 as D (6 bases). CDR3: CASSHSLGGTEAFF. In DNA, the CDR3 is TGCGCCAGCAGCCATAGCCTAGGGGGCACTGAAGCTTTCTTT.